This TCR beta chain was observed in a study of blood T cell repertoires in COVID-19. Study summary: The United States, Italy and Spain supplied acute and convalescent COVID-19 samples. T cells, B-cell-depleted T cells, or PBMCs supplied cDNA or gDNA.

Original data processing: Scientists estimated how many nucleated cells there were by amplifying reference gene primers. The assay was immunoSEQ multiplex PCR, and TCRdb's table has in-frame clones only and misses some. V and J calls and clone size follow that table, whereas D and trimming were derived from the DNA. The repertoire holds about 59,000 clones, with 60% to 80% as singletons. This CDR3 contains 13 residues. Germline V gene sequence: CDR1 MNHNY, CDR2 SVGAGI (reference sequence). The V gene lost 5 bases and the J gene lost 9 bases, with 17 bases spanning the gap. The sequence derives from an older man with acute or convalescent COVID-19. Sequenced input: peripheral blood. This rearrangement joins TRBV6-6 to TRBJ2-7; D is perhaps TRBD2 (6 bases). Here the CDR3 DNA reads TGTGCCAGCAGTCACGGAGGGGACCAGGTGCAGTACTTC. Its protein is CASSHGGDQVQYF.